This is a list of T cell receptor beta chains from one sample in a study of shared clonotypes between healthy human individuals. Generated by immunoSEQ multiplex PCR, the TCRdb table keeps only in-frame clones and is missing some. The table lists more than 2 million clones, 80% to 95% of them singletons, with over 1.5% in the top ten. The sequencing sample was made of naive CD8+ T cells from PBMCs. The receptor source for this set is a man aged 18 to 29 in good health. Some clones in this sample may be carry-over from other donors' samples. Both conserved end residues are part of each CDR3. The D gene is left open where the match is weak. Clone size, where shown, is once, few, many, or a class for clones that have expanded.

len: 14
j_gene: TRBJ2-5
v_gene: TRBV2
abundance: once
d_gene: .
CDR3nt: TGTGCCAGCAGTGATGAACCGAGGGGTGAGACCCAGTACTTC
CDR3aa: CASSDEPRGETQYF

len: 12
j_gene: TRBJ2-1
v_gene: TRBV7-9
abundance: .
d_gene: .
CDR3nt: TGTGCCAGCAGCTTTGGGGTACCTGAGCAGTTCTTC
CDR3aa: CASSFGVPEQFF

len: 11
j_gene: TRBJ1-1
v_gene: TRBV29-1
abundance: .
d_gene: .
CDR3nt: TGCAGCGTCGAGTCAGGGGCTGAAGCTTTCTTT
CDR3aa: CSVESGAEAFF

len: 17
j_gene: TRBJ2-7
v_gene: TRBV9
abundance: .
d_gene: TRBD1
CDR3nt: TGTGCCAGCAGCCCAGGCTTAACAGGGGGCAGCTCCTACGAGCAGTACTTC
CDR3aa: CASSPGLTGGSSYEQYF

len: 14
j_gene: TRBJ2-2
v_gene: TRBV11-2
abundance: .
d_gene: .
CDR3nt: TGTGCCAGCAGCTTAGTCAGAAACACCGGGGAGCTGTTTTTT
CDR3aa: CASSLVRNTGELFF

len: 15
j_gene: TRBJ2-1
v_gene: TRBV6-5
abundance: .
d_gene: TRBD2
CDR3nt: TGTGCCAGCAGTCATGGACTAGCGGCGTACAATGAGCAGTTCTTC
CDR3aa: CASSHGLAAYNEQFF

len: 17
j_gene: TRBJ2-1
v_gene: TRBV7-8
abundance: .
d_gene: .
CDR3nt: TGTGCCAGCAGCTTAGTTCTGGACCACGAAGGAGGGAATGAGCAGTTCTTC
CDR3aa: CASSLVLDHEGGNEQFF

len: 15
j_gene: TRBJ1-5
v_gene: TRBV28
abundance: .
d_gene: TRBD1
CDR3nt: TGTGCCAGCAGTCCGGACAGGCGGCGGAATCAGCCCCAGCATTTT
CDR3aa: CASSPDRRRNQPQHF

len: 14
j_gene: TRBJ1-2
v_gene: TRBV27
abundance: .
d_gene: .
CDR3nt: TGTGCCAGCAGTTTGGGTCAGGGGATTAGAGGCTACACCTTC
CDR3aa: CASSLGQGIRGYTF

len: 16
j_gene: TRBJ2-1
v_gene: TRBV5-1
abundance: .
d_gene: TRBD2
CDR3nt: TGCGCCAGCAGCCTGACCGGGACTAGCGGATACAATGAGCAGTTCTTC
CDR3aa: CASSLTGTSGYNEQFF

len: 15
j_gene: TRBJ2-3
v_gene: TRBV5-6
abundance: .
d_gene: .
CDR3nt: TGTGCCAGCAGCTTGAAATTGCCTTTGCCAGATACGCAGTATTTT
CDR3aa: CASSLKLPLPDTQYF

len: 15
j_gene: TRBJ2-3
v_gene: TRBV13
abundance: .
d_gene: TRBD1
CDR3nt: TGTGCCAGCAGCTTCGACAGGGCAAGCACAGATACGCAGTATTTT
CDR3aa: CASSFDRASTDTQYF

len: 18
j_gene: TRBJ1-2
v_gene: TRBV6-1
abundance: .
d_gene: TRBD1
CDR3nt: TGTGCCAGCAGTGAGCCCGACACCTGGGACAGGGAGGGCTATGGCTACACCTTC
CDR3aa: CASSEPDTWDREGYGYTF

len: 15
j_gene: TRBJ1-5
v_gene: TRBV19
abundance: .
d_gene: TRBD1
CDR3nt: TGTGCCAGTACCTTACTTGGGACAGTTAATCAGCCCCAGCATTTT
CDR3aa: CASTLLGTVNQPQHF

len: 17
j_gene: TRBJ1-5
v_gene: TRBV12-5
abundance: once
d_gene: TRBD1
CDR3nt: TGTGCTAGTGACCGGGACAGGGGGAGATATAGCAATCAGCCCCAGCATTTT
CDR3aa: CASDRDRGRYSNQPQHF

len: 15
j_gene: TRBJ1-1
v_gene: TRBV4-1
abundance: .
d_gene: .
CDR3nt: TGCGCCAGCAGCCAAGAATCCGTGTTGAACACTGAAGCTTTCTTT
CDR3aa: CASSQESVLNTEAFF

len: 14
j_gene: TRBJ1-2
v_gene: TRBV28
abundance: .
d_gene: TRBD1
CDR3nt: TGTGCCAGCAGTCTTGGACAGGCTGCTGGTGGCTACACCTTC
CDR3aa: CASSLGQAAGGYTF

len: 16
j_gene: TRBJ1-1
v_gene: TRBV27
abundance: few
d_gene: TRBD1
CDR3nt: TGTGCCAGCAGTCCCCAGTGGACAGGGGGAAACACTGAAGCTTTCTTT
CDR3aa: CASSPQWTGGNTEAFF

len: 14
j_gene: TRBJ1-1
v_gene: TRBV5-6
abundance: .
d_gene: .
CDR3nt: TGTGCCAGCAGCTTGAACTGGGGAGTGACTGAAGCTTTCTTT
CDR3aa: CASSLNWGVTEAFF

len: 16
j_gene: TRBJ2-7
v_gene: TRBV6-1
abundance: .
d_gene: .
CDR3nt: TGTGCCAGCAGTGAAGCGAGGCATCTCCTCCCCTACGAGCAGTACTTC
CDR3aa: CASSEARHLLPYEQYF

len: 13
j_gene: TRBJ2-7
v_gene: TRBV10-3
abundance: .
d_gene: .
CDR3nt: TGTGCCATCAGTGAGGGGGTCTCCTACGAGCAGTACTTC
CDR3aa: CAISEGVSYEQYF

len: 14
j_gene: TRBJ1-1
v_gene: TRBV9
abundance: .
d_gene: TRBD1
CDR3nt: TGTGCCAGCAGCCCCCGGGACAGGGAGACTGAAGCTTTCTTT
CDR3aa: CASSPRDRETEAFF

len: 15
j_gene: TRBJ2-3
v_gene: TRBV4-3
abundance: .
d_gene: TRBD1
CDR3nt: TGCGCCAGCAGCCCCACGAGGGGGCACGCAGATACGCAGTATTTT
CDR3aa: CASSPTRGHADTQYF

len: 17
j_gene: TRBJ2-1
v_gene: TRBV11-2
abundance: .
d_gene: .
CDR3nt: TGTGCCAGCAGCCCCCTGGGTGAGGAGGACTCCTACAATGAGCAGTTCTTC
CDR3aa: CASSPLGEEDSYNEQFF

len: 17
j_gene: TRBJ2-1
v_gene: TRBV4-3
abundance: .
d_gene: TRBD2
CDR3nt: TGCGCCAGCAGCCAAGATAAACTGCTAGCGGGAGCGGATGAGCAGTTCTTC
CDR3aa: CASSQDKLLAGADEQFF

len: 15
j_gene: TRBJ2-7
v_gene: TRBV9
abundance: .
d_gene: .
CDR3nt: TGTGCCAGCAGTCTAGACGGCGAGGGGGTAGGCGAGCAGTACTTC
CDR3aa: CASSLDGEGVGEQYF

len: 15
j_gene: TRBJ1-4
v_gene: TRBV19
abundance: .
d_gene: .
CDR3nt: TGTGCCAGTAGTAGCAGGGGTGCAACTAATGAAAAACTGTTTTTT
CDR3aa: CASSSRGATNEKLFF

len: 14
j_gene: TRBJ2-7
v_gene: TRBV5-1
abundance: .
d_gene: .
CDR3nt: TGCGCCAGCAGCTTCCGAGGTATTCACTACGAGCAGTACTTC
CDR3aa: CASSFRGIHYEQYF

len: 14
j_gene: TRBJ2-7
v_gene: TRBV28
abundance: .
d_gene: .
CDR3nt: TGTGCCAGCAGTCAGGGTAAATGGACCTACGAGCAGTACTTC
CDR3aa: CASSQGKWTYEQYF

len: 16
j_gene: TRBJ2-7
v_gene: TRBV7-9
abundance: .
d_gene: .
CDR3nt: TGTGCCAGCAGCTTAGGGGCAGGGGGGATCCACCACGAGCAGTACTTC
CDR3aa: CASSLGAGGIHHEQYF

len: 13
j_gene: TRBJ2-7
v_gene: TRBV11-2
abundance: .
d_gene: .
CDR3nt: TGTGCCAGCAGCTTAGCGCCCAGCTACGAGCAGTACTTC
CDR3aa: CASSLAPSYEQYF

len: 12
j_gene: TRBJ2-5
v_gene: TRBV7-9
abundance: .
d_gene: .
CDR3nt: TGTGCCAGCAGCTTAATCCCGGGGACCCAGTACTTC
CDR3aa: CASSLIPGTQYF

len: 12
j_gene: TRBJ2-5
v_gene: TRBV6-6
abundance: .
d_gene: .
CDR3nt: TGTGCCAGCAGGGTCGTCCGAGAGACCCAGTACTTC
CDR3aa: CASRVVRETQYF

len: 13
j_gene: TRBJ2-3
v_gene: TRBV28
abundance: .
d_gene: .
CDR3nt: TGTGCCAGCAGCCCGCGGACGGCGGATACGCAGTATTTT
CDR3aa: CASSPRTADTQYF

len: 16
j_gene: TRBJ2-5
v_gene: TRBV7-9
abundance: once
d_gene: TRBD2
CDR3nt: TGTGCCAGCAGCTTACCTAGCGGGAGGGCCCCAGAGACCCAGTACTTC
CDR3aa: CASSLPSGRAPETQYF

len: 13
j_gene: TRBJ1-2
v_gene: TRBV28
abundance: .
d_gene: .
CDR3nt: TGTGCCAGCAGTTTGACGGGTCCCTATGGCTACACCTTC
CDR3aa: CASSLTGPYGYTF

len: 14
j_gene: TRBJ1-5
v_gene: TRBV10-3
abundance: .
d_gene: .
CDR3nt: TGTGCCCCCAGAAAGGGGCTCGATTATCAGCCCCAGCATTTT
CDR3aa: CAPRKGLDYQPQHF

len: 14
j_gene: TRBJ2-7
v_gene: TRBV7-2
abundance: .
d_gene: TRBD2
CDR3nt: TGTGCCAGCAGCTCCCTGGGACTAGCGAACGAGCAGTACTTC
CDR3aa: CASSSLGLANEQYF

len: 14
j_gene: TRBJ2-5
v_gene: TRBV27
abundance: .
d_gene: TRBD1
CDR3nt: TGTGCCAGCAGTCCCCGACAGGGGCTTTGGACCCAGTACTTC
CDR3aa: CASSPRQGLWTQYF

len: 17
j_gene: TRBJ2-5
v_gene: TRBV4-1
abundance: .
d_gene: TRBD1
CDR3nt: TGCGCCAGCAGCCTCCAGGACAGGGGCGGCGGGTTAGAGACCCAGTACTTC
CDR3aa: CASSLQDRGGGLETQYF